This record looks at one TCR beta chain sequence and its context. This clonotype has just a few counts. It lacks a known antigen. No much larger clonotype is one base removed from it; base qualities were not supplied. Donors were 35 to 40 systemically healthy Caucasian individuals from Russia aged about 6 to 100 years. Roughly 11 milliliters of peripheral blood were drawn from each donor into EDTA-treated Vacutainer tubes. Ficoll-Paque density-gradient centrifugation was used to isolate PBMCs, with at least 6.5 million per sample. Total RNA, at least 6 micrograms per sample, was extracted from PBMCs with Trizol reagent. For every donor, an aliquot of PBMCs went through flow cytometry to measure the percentages of naive CD45RAhigh/CD27high T cells. Including the terminal cysteine and phenylalanine, the CDR3 comprises 15 residues. Only the CDR3 DNA stays, 45 bases, in frame from base 1. Unmatched junction bases come to 5, with V trimmed by 4 bases and J by 0 bases.

Libraries came from 5' RACE. Sequencing was carried out with an Illumina HiSeq 2500. A second roughly 7 to 11 cycle PCR used a sample-barcoded 5' primer and a J-beta primer mix. A unique molecular identifier was introduced onto each TCR beta cDNA molecule by a template-switch 5' adaptor carrying 12 random nucleotides. Each sample yielded at least 3 million CDR3-containing paired-end reads. The Mint cDNA synthesis kit, primed by a TRBC-specific oligonucleotide, was used to synthesize first-strand cDNA from all RNA. Following uracil-DNA glycosylase treatment, a first 18-cycle PCR with universal primers M1SS and BC2_uni_R was performed on all cDNA. The authors' analysis ran thus. Normalization of each sample was performed by random selection of 1 million high-quality reads, each carrying a distinct molecular identifier. Instead of being binned into consensus sequences, reads with shared molecular identifiers were discarded. MiTCR, with a Q25 quality threshold and the strictest error-elimination algorithm, was used for CDR3 identification, clonotype clustering and error correction. A nonparametric unseen species model with Euler transformation was used to estimate a lower bound on total TCR beta diversity. The raw public reads went through TCRdb reprocessing: fastp at Q25, MiXCR clone calling, in-frame beta chains kept. Duplicate CDR3 protein sequences are folded into a single record with the most common DNA and genes. These V and J calls are TCRdb output, not the study's own analysis. Present in this sample are 800,000 to 900,000 distinct CDR3 sequences, around 62% of which were seen just once. The top ten clonotypes cover roughly a quarter of the sample.

The data originate from a study of blood T cells in healthy people across ages (dated by TCRdb to the mid-2010s). As for the study more broadly: Template switching captured roughly one uniquely barcoded TCR beta cDNA molecule per two T cells in model experiments. Using deep sequencing normalized with unique cDNA molecular identifiers, the study measured how TCR beta repertoire diversity changes with age. The donors were split into four age groups: young (average 16 years), middle-aged (roughly 40), aged (62) and long-lived (roughly 86). To avoid experimental bias, donors of different ages were spread randomly across the sequencing lanes. The study analyzed two additional independent replicas of 1 million unique cDNA reads from the same blood draw for two donors, one aged 18 to 30 and one aged 80 or older.

Overall study results and their limits: Observed TCR beta diversity correlated strongly with the percentage of naive T cells measured by flow cytometry. Estimates of total diversity from one million sequenced T cells were regarded as lower bounds and underestimates. As age increased, observed TCR beta diversity per million T cells dropped in a roughly linear way, and a significant reduction was already evident by age 40. The long-lived group showed more naive CD4+ T cells, fewer expanded clones and increased TCR diversity than the aged group, suggesting age selection. Because the CMV infection status of the donors was unknown, age-related changes in expanded clonotypes may potentially have been confounded. Since profiling was done on bulk unsorted PBMCs, naive and antigen-experienced compartments could not be conclusively compared.

The receptor's source is a young man in good health. The receptor chain draws on TRBV12-3 or TRBV12-4 and TRBJ1-2, with TRBD1 identical over 7 junction bases. Sample: blood. The CDR3: CASSSSGTANYGYTF. The nucleotides are TGTGCCAGCAGTTCCTCCGGGACAGCTAACTATGGCTACACCTTC.